The clone carrying this T cell receptor (beta chain) was detected ten times or more. The antigen is unknown. This CDR3 region has 14 residues. Trimming stripped 8 bases from V and 4 bases from J, with 17 bases between. CDR1 and CDR2 (germline): LGHNA, YSLEER. This sample is part of a study of T-cell memory formation after mild COVID-19. Study-level background: The two donors had largely donor-specific TCR clusters.

TCRdb ran MiXCR on the 5' RACE reads and lists one entry per CDR3 protein. The data contain around 34,000 distinct CDR3 sequences, approximately 7.7% of them singletons. Points from the study as a whole: Of the contracting clones, CD4+ ones lay mainly in CM and EM, and CD8+ ones in EMRA.

This clonotype was obtained from a young man who had mild COVID-19 (a few samples of this study predate the infection). Cell type and time point are not known. The specimen was PBMCs or a T cell subset sorted from them (not recorded which). The V call is TRBV4-3, the J call TRBJ2-5; D is uncertain. CDR3 coding DNA: TGCGCCAGCGCACTGGTAATAACGGGAGAGACCCAGTACTTC. This gives the protein CASALVITGETQYF.